The 8 T cell receptor beta chains listed next were all sequenced from one sample in a study of blood T cell repertoires in COVID-19. Using immunoSEQ multiplex PCR, the repertoire was profiled, and TCRdb retains in-frame clones only, with some absent. The profile shows fewer than 200,000 clones, around 81% of them singletons. Sequences were obtained from peripheral blood. The source of these receptors is a woman aged 40 to 50 with COVID-19, enrolled during active disease.

The J gene is TRBJ1-5, the V gene TRBV19; TRBD1 matches at 8 bases. The CDR3 runs to 15 residues. The germline gives CDR1 LNHDA, CDR2 SQIVND (reference sequence). The V and J ends lost 3 bases and 6 bases, in that order; junction bases with no gene match: 7. The CDR3: CASSIGQGEGQPQHF. CDR3 sequence (DNA): TGTGCCAGTAGTATTGGACAGGGAGAGGGTCAGCCCCAGCATTTT.

This sequence joins TRBV2 and TRBJ1-1; D is undetermined. Germline values: CDR1 SNHLY, CDR2 FYNNEI. V was trimmed by 2 bases and J by 4 bases, leaving 8 bases between them. This CDR3 has 13 residues. In nucleotides, the CDR3 is TGTGCCAGCAGTGAAACCCGGGGCACTGAAGCTTTCTTT. Protein sequence: CASSETRGTEAFF.

The CDR3 here is CASSLPLGSGNQYF. The CDR3 DNA follows: TGTGCCAGCAGCTTACCCTTGGGTAGCGGAAACCAGTACTTC. The rearrangement joins TRBV5-4 to TRBJ2-5, with D tentatively TRBD2 (6 bases). This CDR3 region has 14 residues. The germline CDR1 and CDR2 sequences are SGHNT and YYREEE (reference sequence). Trimming took 2 bases from V and 10 from J, leaving 18 bases between them.

This chain links TRBV11-2 with TRBJ2-1; 7 bases fit TRBD1. The CDR3 runs 16 residues. V was pared by 1 base and J by 8 bases, with 11 bases of the junction left unmatched. CDR1 and CDR2 (germline): SGHAT, FQNNGV. CDR3 coding DNA: TGTGCCAGCAGCTTAGGTGAGGGGGCGGCTTACGATGAGCAGTTCTTC. Translating gives CASSLGEGAAYDEQFF.

This clone was seen only once. The rearrangement joins TRBV27 to TRBJ2-2; maybe TRBD2 (5 bases). From germline, CDR1 is MNHEY and CDR2 SMNVEV (reference sequence). The CDR3 contains 12 residues. V was shortened by 2 bases and J by 9 bases, with 7 bases between the two germline ends. The CDR3 loop is CASSLRGRELFF. The CDR3, as DNA: TGTGCCAGCAGTTTAAGAGGGCGGGAGCTGTTTTTT.

This clone was detected only once. Here the CDR3 DNA reads TGTGCCACCAGCCCCGGGGGAAACATGAACACTGAAGCTTTCTTT. Translating it yields CATSPGGNMNTEAFF. The chain carries TRBV15 and TRBJ1-1; tentatively, D is TRBD1 (5 bases). CDR3 length: 15 amino acids. CDR1 LNHNV and CDR2 YYDKDF come from the germline V gene (reference sequence). V shed 5 bases and J shed 0 bases, with 13 bases lying between them.

The chain couples TRBV29-1 to TRBJ2-3; TRBD2 matches 9 bases. The CDR3 has 15 residues. Trimming cost V 6 bases and J 0 bases; bases outside gene matches: 7. From germline, CDR1 is SQVTM and CDR2 ANQGSEA. As DNA, the CDR3 is TGCAGCGTAGGGACTAGCATCTCTAGCACAGATACGCAGTATTTT. Translation: CSVGTSISSTDTQYF.

Comment on this clone: Relative to the germline gene, one junction end is altered; a read error may explain this. The V call is TRBV4-1, the J call TRBJ2-2, with 8 bases lining up with TRBD2. CDR1 and CDR2 from the germline V gene are MGHRA and YSYEKL. CDR3 length: 16 residues. DNA of the CDR3: TGCGCCCGCAGCCAAGCCGGGGGGGCCGGGACCGGGGAGCTGTTTTTT. The encoded protein is CARSQAGGAGTGELFF.